This T cell receptor (beta chain) came from a study of shared clonotypes between healthy human individuals. The germline V gene encodes CDR1 MDHEN and CDR2 SYDVKM. This CDR3 is 15 amino acids long. Trimming at V came to 5 bases and at J to 5 bases, leaving 11 bases not matched to a gene. Study results and caveats: With several donors compared, 4% to 5% of naive CD4 clonotypes were shared. Despite large depth, rarefaction showed incomplete sorted-subset sequencing.

Sequencing was at deep level. Profiled with immunoSEQ multiplex PCR; TCRdb holds only in-frame clones, not every one. This sample has roughly 530,000 clones; 90% to 96% occur once, and the top ten carry about 0.057%. All the donors were Caucasian adults who lived in Nashville, Tennessee. This clone was recorded once. The antigen remains unidentified. This clonotype was sampled from a woman aged 30 to 39 in good health. The chain uses TRBV28 and TRBJ2-5; 7 bases align to TRBD2. The sample was naive CD4+ T cells sorted from blood. Specified subset: CD45RA+ positively selected. The CDR3 protein is CASSAPSGMGETQYF. The DNA of the CDR3 is TGTGCCAGCAGTGCGCCCAGCGGGATGGGGGAGACCCAGTACTTC.